Each of the 30 T cell receptor beta chains below was sequenced from the same sample in a study of blood T cell repertoires in COVID-19. The assay was immunoSEQ multiplex PCR, and TCRdb's table has in-frame clones only and misses some. The sample holds around 260,000 clones, 86% seen once. Sequenced input: peripheral blood. The receptors derive from a woman in her twenties or thirties with active or convalescent COVID-19.

The rearrangement joins TRBV6-6 to TRBJ2-7, with D perhaps TRBD1 (5 bases). The germline V gene encodes CDR1 MNHNY and CDR2 SVGAGI (reference sequence). The CDR3 totals 11 residues. V was pared by 5 bases and J by 6 bases, with 8 bases between. This chain's CDR3 is CASSPGFEQYF. CDR3 coding DNA: TGTGCCAGCAGTCCAGGGTTCGAGCAGTACTTC.

V is TRBV10-2 and J is TRBJ2-7, with 8 positions matching TRBD1. V lost 2 bases to trimming and J lost 6 bases; unmatched junction nucleotides: 3. The CDR3 covers 13 residues. The V gene's germline CDR1 is WSHSY and CDR2 SAAADI. The chain's CDR3 is CASSERTGREQYF. The CDR3 DNA reads TGCGCCAGCAGTGAGAGGACAGGGCGCGAGCAGTACTTC.

The chain carries TRBV5-1 and TRBJ2-3; 11 bases match TRBD2. Germline CDR1 SGHRS, CDR2 YFSETQ. Trimming at V came to 3 bases and at J to 3 bases, leaving 6 bases not matched to a gene. CDR3 size: 16 residues. The CDR3 DNA is TGCGCCAGCAGCTCAATAGCGGGGGGGCCGACAGATACGCAGTATTTT. This translates into CASSSIAGGPTDTQYF.

The chain uses TRBV7-9 and TRBJ2-2; 9 positions match TRBD2. CDR1 is SEHNR, CDR2 FQNEAQ, per germline (reference sequence). The CDR3 length is 15 residues. After removal of 4 bases from V and 0 bases from J, the junction contained 0 bases not matched to a gene. DNA for the CDR3: TGTGCCAGCAGCTCTAGCGGGGCGAACACCGGGGAGCTGTTTTTT. Translating gives CASSSSGANTGELFF.

The chain links TRBV27 to TRBJ2-7, with a possible D match to TRBD2 (6 bases). The CDR3 extends over 15 amino acids. Trimming pared 5 bases from V and 2 bases from J, leaving 16 bases between. Germline V gene lookup returns CDR1 MNHEY and CDR2 SMNVEV (reference sequence). The CDR3 sequence: CASSTGRDLTYEQYF. In DNA, the CDR3 is TGTGCCAGCAGTACGGGTAGGGACTTAACCTACGAGCAGTACTTC.

J is TRBJ1-2 and V is TRBV5-1; a possible D gene is TRBD1 (5 bases). V was trimmed by 3 bases and J by 2 bases, leaving 20 bases between them. The CDR3 runs 17 residues. CDR1 is SGHRS and CDR2 is YFSETQ in the germline V gene. Here the CDR3 DNA reads TGCGCCAGCAGCTACGCACCCTGGGGGGTTTCCAACTATGGCTACACCTTC. This translates into CASSYAPWGVSNYGYTF.

The chain uses TRBV19 and TRBJ2-7; TRBD1 aligns across 7 bases. V was pared by 5 bases and J by 5 bases, with 9 bases of the junction left unmatched. The V gene's germline CDR1 is LNHDA and CDR2 SQIVND (reference sequence). The CDR3 is 14 residues long. CDR3 sequence (DNA): TGTGCCAGTAGTCGTGGGACAGCTATCCACGAGCAGTACTTC. Protein: CASSRGTAIHEQYF.

The chain joins TRBV2 to TRBJ2-7, with 15 bases aligning to TRBD2. V was pared by 5 bases and J by 5 bases, with 1 base of the junction left unmatched. Per the germline V gene, CDR1 is SNHLY and CDR2 is FYNNEI. The CDR3 is 14 amino acids. In nucleotides, the CDR3 is TGTGCCAGCAGTTGGACTAGCGGGGGGGACGAGCAGTACTTC. Translated: CASSWTSGGDEQYF.

The rearrangement joins TRBV2 to TRBJ2-3; possible D gene TRBD2, 6 bases. V was trimmed by 4 bases and J by 6 bases, leaving 8 bases between them. Germline V gene sequence: CDR1 SNHLY, CDR2 FYNNEI. CDR3 size: 12 residues. DNA for the CDR3: TGTGCCAGCAGTGGGAGCGGGGATACGCAGTATTTT. Amino acids: CASSGSGDTQYF.

This chain links TRBV4-1 with TRBJ2-7, with TRBD1 matching over 10 bases. The germline gives CDR1 MGHRA, CDR2 YSYEKL. V was clipped by 0 bases and J by 3 bases; unmatched bases: 20. This CDR3 region has 21 residues. The CDR3 DNA sequence: TGCGCCAGCAGCCAAGACCCAACCGACAGGGGGCTGGCGGGCGGACTCTACGAGCAGTACTTC. Its protein is CASSQDPTDRGLAGGLYEQYF.

The V and J genes are TRBV2 and TRBJ2-3; D is perhaps TRBD2 (6 bases). The CDR3 runs 15 residues. The V gene's germline CDR1 is SNHLY and CDR2 FYNNEI. Trimming pared 7 bases from V and 2 bases from J, leaving 16 bases between. The DNA for the CDR3 is TGTGCCAGCAAAAATCGCGGGGATCCCACAGATACGCAGTATTTT. This codes for CASKNRGDPTDTQYF.

The sample holds many counts of this clone. CDR3 in amino acids: CASSLVGTGISDEQFF. The CDR3 DNA sequence: TGTGCCAGCAGCTTAGTCGGGACAGGGATTTCGGATGAGCAGTTCTTC. This chain joins TRBV7-9 and TRBJ2-1; 9 bases are shared with TRBD1. V was clipped by 1 base and J by 8 bases; unmatched bases: 9. The length of the CDR3 is 16 residues. From germline, CDR1 is SEHNR and CDR2 FQNEAQ (reference sequence).

The chain carries TRBV2 and TRBJ1-2, with D uncertain. Germline V gene sequence: CDR1 SNHLY, CDR2 FYNNEI. The CDR3 runs 14 residues. The germline V and J ends were trimmed by 1 base and 8 bases, with 14 bases remaining between them. The CDR3 bases are TGTGCCAGCAGTGAAGAGATTGTCTATGTAGGCTACACCTTC. Its protein is CASSEEIVYVGYTF.

This clone showed up just a few times. The chain carries TRBV7-9 and TRBJ2-7; D uncertain. This CDR3 is 14 amino acids long. From germline, CDR1 is SEHNR and CDR2 FQNEAQ (reference sequence). V was cut by 4 bases and J by 3 bases, with 13 bases left in between. The CDR3, as DNA: TGTGCCAGCAGCTCCGCAGGTCGTCACTACGAGCAGTACTTC. Its protein is CASSSAGRHYEQYF.

The gene calls are TRBV10-3 and TRBJ1-2; D is unclear. Germline values: CDR1 ENHRY, CDR2 SYGVKD. V gave up 3 bases and J gave up 7 bases, with 9 bases separating them. The CDR3 has 12 amino acids. CDR3: CAISDIGSGYTF. Written as DNA, the CDR3 is TGTGCCATCAGTGACATAGGGAGTGGCTACACCTTC.

The chain joins TRBV24-1 to TRBJ1-2; TRBD1 matches 7 bases. Trimming at V came to 11 bases and at J to 4 bases, leaving 18 bases not matched to a gene. The CDR3 totals 16 residues. Germline CDR1 reads KGHDR; CDR2 reads SFDVKD. CDR3 in amino acids: CARMGGQGDFGYGYTF. CDR3 DNA sequence: TGTGCCAGGATGGGGGGTCAGGGGGATTTTGGCTATGGCTACACCTTC.

This chain joins TRBV5-1 and TRBJ2-7; possibly TRBD2 for D (6 bases). Between the trimmed V and J ends, which lost 5 bases and 3 bases, there was a span of 21 bases. Germline lookup yields CDR1 SGHRS and CDR2 YFSETQ. The CDR3 extends over 16 amino acids. CDR3 loop: CASRPTGGAQYYEQYF. The CDR3 DNA reads as TGCGCCAGCAGGCCCACAGGAGGGGCCCAATACTACGAGCAGTACTTC.

The gene calls are TRBV18 and TRBJ1-6; TRBD1 might be the D (5 bases). V lost 6 bases, J lost 6 bases, and 9 bases lay in between. CDR3 length: 13 amino acids. CDR1 and CDR2 from the germline V gene are KGHSH and LQKENI. CDR3 DNA sequence: TGTGCCAGCTCGCAGGGACTTAATTCACCCCTCCACTTT. It is translated as CASSQGLNSPLHF.

The table lists this clone with a few counts. The chain employs TRBV6-5 and TRBJ1-1; D is unclear. V was shortened by 6 bases and J by 5 bases, with 16 bases between the two germline ends. CDR3 length equals 14 residues. CDR1 is MNHEY, CDR2 SVGAGI, per germline. The CDR3 DNA reads as TGTGCCAGCAGCCCCCTGCGGCGAGGGACTGAAGCTTTCTTT. It specifies CASSPLRRGTEAFF.

The gene calls are TRBV29-1 and TRBJ1-1; D possibly corresponds to TRBD1 (5 bases). Between the trimmed V and J ends, which lost 2 bases and 1 base, there was a span of 14 bases. Germline CDR1 is SQVTM and CDR2 is ANQGSEA. There are 15 residues in the CDR3. The CDR3 DNA is TGCAGCGTTGAAATTCCGCAGGGAACGAACACTGAAGCTTTCTTT. This encodes CSVEIPQGTNTEAFF. The full variable domain, with the rest looked up from reference TRBV29-1 and TRBJ1-1, is SAVISQKPSRDICQRGTSLTIQCQVDSQVTMMFWYRQQPGQSLTLIATANQGSEATYESGFVIDKFPISRPNLTFSTLTVSNMSPEDSSIYLCSVEIPQGTNTEAFFGQGTRLTVV.

The J gene is TRBJ2-3, the V gene TRBV18, with TRBD1 matching 7 bases. Germline V gene sequence: CDR1 KGHSH, CDR2 LQKENI. The CDR3 consists of 15 residues. The junction had 8 bases not matched to a gene; V was cut back by 3 bases and J by 5 bases. The CDR3 nucleotides read TGTGCCAGCTCACCTAAGACAGGGAGTGGAGATACGCAGTATTTT. It is translated as CASSPKTGSGDTQYF.

Points on this clone: The sample carries other DNA sequences with the same CDR3. The chain has TRBV9 and TRBJ2-1; D ambiguous. The CDR3 loop spans 14 amino acids. Trimming stripped 0 bases from V and 0 bases from J, with 4 bases between. CDR1 is SGDLS and CDR2 is YYNGEE in the germline V gene. CDR3 residues: CASSVGGSYNEQFF. The CDR3 nucleotides read TGTGCCAGCAGCGTAGGCGGCTCCTACAATGAGCAGTTCTTC.

The sample holds a few counts of this clone. The V and J genes are TRBV5-1 and TRBJ2-1; perhaps TRBD2 as D (5 bases). Per the germline V gene, CDR1 is SGHRS and CDR2 is YFSETQ. The CDR3 runs 14 residues. V lost 0 bases and J lost 8, with 12 bases in between. Here the CDR3 DNA reads TGCGCCAGCAGCTTGGACGGACTGAACGATGAGCAGTTCTTC. Encoded protein: CASSLDGLNDEQFF.

This chain joins TRBV7-3 and TRBJ1-2; TRBD1 might be the D (5 bases). The V and J ends lost 3 bases and 2 bases respectively, with 7 bases between them. There are 13 residues in the CDR3. Germline assignment: CDR1 SGHTA and CDR2 FQGTGA. Written as DNA, the CDR3 is TGTGCCAGCAGCTTCGGGGGGAACTATGGCTACACCTTC. Encoded protein: CASSFGGNYGYTF.

V and J are TRBV13 and TRBJ1-3; weak D call: TRBD1 (5 bases). The CDR3 is made up of 19 amino acids. V lost 7 bases, J lost 0 bases, and 25 bases lay in between. Germline-derived CDR1 and CDR2 are PRHDT and FYEKMQ (reference sequence). CDR3 DNA sequence: TGTGCCAGCATCCAAACCGGGCGGGACCGAGTGAGCTCTGGAAACACCATATATTTT. Amino acid sequence: CASIQTGRDRVSSGNTIYF.

The chain uses TRBV30 and TRBJ1-2; a possible D gene is TRBD1 (6 bases). Germline V gene data show CDR1 as GTSNPN and CDR2 as SVGIG (reference sequence). CDR3 length: 13 residues. Trimming cost V 1 base and J 4 bases, with 10 bases left between them. CDR3 bases: TGTGCCTGGAGTGAACAGGGAATCTATGGCTACACCTTC. The encoded protein is CAWSEQGIYGYTF.

The genes are TRBV18 and TRBJ1-3, with D unresolved. Germline V gives CDR1 KGHSH, CDR2 LQKENI. The CDR3 totals 13 residues. V was shortened by 10 bases and J by 0 bases, with 10 bases between the two germline ends. This CDR3 is CATLRSSGNTIYF. CDR3 sequence (DNA): TGTGCCACCCTGCGGAGCTCTGGAAACACCATATATTTT.

The chain links TRBV6-5 to TRBJ2-3; 7 positions match TRBD2. CDR3 length: 16 amino acids. J was trimmed by 0 bases and V by 2 bases; bases with no gene match: 5. Germline V CDR1 and CDR2: MNHEY, SVGAGI. This CDR3 is CASSYNGGTSTDTQYF. The CDR3 DNA is TGTGCCAGCAGTTACAACGGGGGGACTAGCACAGATACGCAGTATTTT.

The CDR3 sequence is CASSTRTGNTEAFF. CDR3 DNA: TGTGCCAGTAGTACCCGGACAGGGAACACTGAAGCTTTCTTT. The chain employs TRBV19 and TRBJ1-1; 7 bases match TRBD1. The CDR3 totals 14 residues. The junction had 3 bases not matched to a gene; V was cut back by 4 bases and J by 1 base. The V gene's germline CDR1 is LNHDA and CDR2 SQIVND (reference sequence).

This clone was counted once. The CDR3 region has the DNA TGTGCCAGCAGTGCCGCGGGGGTCGGCACAGATACGCAGTATTTT. Translated, it gives CASSAAGVGTDTQYF. This chain connects TRBV28 to TRBJ2-3, with 7 bases aligning to TRBD2. Germline V CDR1 and CDR2: MDHEN, SYDVKM. The V segment lost 5 bases and the J segment 1 base; nucleotides outside the gene matches: 6. CDR3 length: 15 amino acids.